This T cell receptor beta chain was captured by sequencing in a study of shared clonotypes between healthy human individuals. Germline V lookup: CDR1 LGHNA, CDR2 YSLEER. V was trimmed by 0 bases and J by 6 bases, leaving 15 bases between them. The CDR3 has 15 amino acids. Generated by immunoSEQ multiplex PCR, the TCRdb table keeps only in-frame clones and is missing some. This sample carries hundreds of thousands of clones, about nine tenths of them seen once, and the ten largest clones take 16%. The chain links TRBV4-3 to TRBJ2-7, with a possible D match to TRBD2 (6 bases). This sequence was found in a man younger than 35 in good health. Sequenced sample: memory CD8+ T cells sorted from blood. Documented subset: CD45RO+ cells pooled with CCR7-negative TemRA cells. CDR3 DNA sequence: TGCGCCAGCAGCCAAGATAGGTCCGGGGGACGCGAGCAGTACTTC. Protein: CASSQDRSGGREQYF.